This TCR beta chain was identified in a study of blood T cell repertoires in COVID-19. This clone was seen a few times. Using immunoSEQ multiplex PCR, the repertoire was profiled, and TCRdb retains in-frame clones only, with some absent. The table includes roughly 14,000 clones, approximately 87% detected once. The CDR3 is made up of 17 amino acids. The V segment lost 3 bases and the J segment 8 bases; nucleotides outside the gene matches: 13. Germline V gene sequence: CDR1 LGHNA, CDR2 YSLEER. J is TRBJ1-4 and V is TRBV4-3, with 9 bases identical to TRBD1. The sample comprised peripheral blood. The sequence derives from a human donor in a cohort sampled during active COVID-19. CDR3 nucleotides: TGCGCCAGCAGCCAGAGGGACAGGGTAAGGGCCGGGGAAAAACTGTTTTTT. Encoded protein: CASSQRDRVRAGEKLFF.